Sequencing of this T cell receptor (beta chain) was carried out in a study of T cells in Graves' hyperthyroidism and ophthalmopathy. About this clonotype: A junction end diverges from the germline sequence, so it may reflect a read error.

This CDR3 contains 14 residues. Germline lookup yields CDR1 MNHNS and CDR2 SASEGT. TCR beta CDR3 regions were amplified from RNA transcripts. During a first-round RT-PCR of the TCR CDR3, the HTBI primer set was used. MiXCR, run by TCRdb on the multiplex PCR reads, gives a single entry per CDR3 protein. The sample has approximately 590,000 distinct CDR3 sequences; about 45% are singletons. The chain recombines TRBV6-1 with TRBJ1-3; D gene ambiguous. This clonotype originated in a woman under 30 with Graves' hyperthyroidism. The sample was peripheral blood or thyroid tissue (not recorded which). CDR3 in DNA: TGTGCCAGCAGGCGGGGTAGCTCTGGAAACACCACATATTTT. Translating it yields CASRRGSSGNTTYF.